The clone carrying this T cell receptor beta chain was seen ten or more times. Its cognate antigen is unknown. The record originates from a study of T-cell reconstitution after alpha-beta-depleted transplantation in children. Study-level points and caveats: About two months after transplant, alpha-beta T cells reportedly came from several hundred expanded graft clones. When one year had passed after transplant, most T-cell counts and diversity came from newly produced T cells. Recipient T cells and thymic progenitors that survived were the source of the high TCRbeta diversity seen at day 60 in some patients.

Construction of the TCRbeta library involved unique molecular identifiers. TCRdb re-called the PCR reads through MiXCR, storing one row per CDR3 protein. Counted here are approximately 210,000 distinct CDR3 sequences, about 15% occurring once; the ten biggest clones make up approximately 40%. CDR3 length equals 15 residues. CDR1 and CDR2 (germline): SGHRS, YFSETQ. Trimming removed 0 bases from V and 4 bases from J; junction bases left unmatched: 2. The origin of this receptor is a male patient aged 2-15 years who had a stem cell transplant for acute lymphoblastic leukemia, so the T cells may come from the graft donor. This chain links TRBV5-1 with TRBJ2-2; TRBD1 aligns across 8 bases. The sample was PBMCs, mostly from graft donor cells, taken 360 days after TCRalphabeta/CD19-depleted stem cell transplant. CDR3 in DNA: TGCGCCAGCAGCTTGGGACAGGGGATCACCGGGGAGCTGTTTTTT. This gives the protein CASSLGQGITGELFF.